These 4 T cell receptor beta chains were all obtained from the same sample, sequenced in a study of OX40 agonist ivuxolimab in advanced cancers. Data came from immunoSEQ multiplex PCR; TCRdb stores just in-frame clones and leaves some out. Of nearly 80,000 clones listed, approximately 85% are singletons. This sample comprised CD4+ or CD8+ T cells sorted from blood, obtained in a trial of the OX40 agonist ivuxolimab. The receptors derive from an adult with an advanced solid tumor such as melanoma, head and neck, liver or kidney cancer.

This chain uses TRBV7-8 with TRBJ1-4, with D possibly matching TRBD1 (5 bases). The germline gives CDR1 SGHVS, CDR2 FQNEAQ. The CDR3 length is 15 residues. V was trimmed by 4 bases and J by 8 bases, leaving 17 bases between them. The CDR3 protein is CASSSTRGPGEKLFF. The DNA of the CDR3 is TGTGCCAGCAGCTCAACCCGGGGCCCGGGGGAAAAACTGTTTTTT.

The V call is TRBV30, the J call TRBJ2-7; D perhaps matches TRBD1 (6 bases). The CDR3 has 13 residues. The V gene lost 5 bases and the J gene lost 3 bases, with 14 bases spanning the gap. CDR1 GTSNPN and CDR2 SVGIG come from the germline V gene (reference sequence). In DNA form, the CDR3 reads TGTGCCTGGGCCCGGACAGCCTTCTACGAGCAGTACTTC. This translates into CAWARTAFYEQYF.

The chain recombines TRBV6-1 with TRBJ2-7, with 11 bases aligning to TRBD2. The V segment lost 5 bases and the J segment 3 bases; nucleotides outside the gene matches: 3. The CDR3 extends over 14 amino acids. Germline values: CDR1 MNHNS, CDR2 SASEGT. The CDR3, as DNA: TGTGCCAGCAGTATAGGACTAGCGGGCTACGAGCAGTACTTC. This translates into CASSIGLAGYEQYF.

The chain employs TRBV7-9 and TRBJ1-4; a possible D gene is TRBD1 (5 bases). CDR3 length: 12 amino acids. Trimming cost V 8 bases and J 12 bases, with 16 bases left between them. CDR1 and CDR2 (germline): SEHNR, FQNEAQ (reference sequence). The CDR3 bases are TGTGCCAGCGCGATGGGGCGCGTGGAACTGTTTTTT. Protein sequence: CASAMGRVELFF.